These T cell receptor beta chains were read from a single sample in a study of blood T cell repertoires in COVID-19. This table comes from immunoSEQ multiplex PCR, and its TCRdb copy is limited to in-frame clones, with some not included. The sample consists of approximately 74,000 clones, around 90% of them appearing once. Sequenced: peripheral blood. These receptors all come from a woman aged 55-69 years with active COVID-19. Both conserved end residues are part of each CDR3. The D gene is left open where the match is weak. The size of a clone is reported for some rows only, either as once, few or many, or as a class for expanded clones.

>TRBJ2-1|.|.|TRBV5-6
TGTGCCAGCAGCGCCCTAGGGACTCAACTTAATAATGAGCAGTTCTTC
CASSALGTQLNNEQFF
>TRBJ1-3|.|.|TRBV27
TGTGCCAGCAGTACTACAGGGTTTGGAAACACCATATATTTT
CASSTTGFGNTIYF
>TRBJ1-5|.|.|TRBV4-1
TGCGCCAGCAGCCAAGATCCTGGCCAGCCCCAGCATTTT
CASSQDPGQPQHF
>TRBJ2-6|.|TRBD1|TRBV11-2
TGTGCCAGAGGGACAGACTCTGGGGCCAACGTCCTGACTTTC
CARGTDSGANVLTF
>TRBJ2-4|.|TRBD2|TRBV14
TGTGCCAGCAGCTCCGGGCCGGGGCGGGAGGCCAAAAACATTCAGTACTTC
CASSSGPGREAKNIQYF
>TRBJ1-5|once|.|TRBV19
TGTGCCAGTAGTATAGGAGGGGGTAGCAATCAGCCCCAGCATTTT
CASSIGGGSNQPQHF
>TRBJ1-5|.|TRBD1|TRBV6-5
TGTGCCAGCAGGAAGGAAGGGGGCAAAAGCGCCCAGCATTTT
CASRKEGGKSAQHF
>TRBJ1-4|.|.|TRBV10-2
TGCGCCAGCAGTGAGCCGAGACGGGGAGTGGGAGAAAAACTGTTTTTT
CASSEPRRGVGEKLFF
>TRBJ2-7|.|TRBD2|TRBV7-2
TGTGCCAGCAGCTTATTTCCTCGCAGGACTAGCGCCTACGAGCAGTACTTC
CASSLFPRRTSAYEQYF
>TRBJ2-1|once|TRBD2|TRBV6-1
TGTGCCAGCAGTGAACAATCGAACCCTAGCGGTTACAATGAGCAGTTCTTC
CASSEQSNPSGYNEQFF
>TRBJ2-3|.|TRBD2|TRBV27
TGTGCCAGCAGTTCGACTAGCGGGGGCACTCATACGCAGTATTTT
CASSSTSGGTHTQYF
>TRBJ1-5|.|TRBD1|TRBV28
TGTGCCAGCAGTGAACCGGGACAGGGGGAGGATCAGCCCCAGCATTTT
CASSEPGQGEDQPQHF
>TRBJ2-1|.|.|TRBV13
TGTGCCAGCAGCTTAGGTGGCAGGATCGCTGAGCAGTTCTTC
CASSLGGRIAEQFF
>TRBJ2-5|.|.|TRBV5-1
TGCGCCAGCAGCTTGGTGTCTGGCAGTCACCAAGAGACCCAGTACTTC
CASSLVSGSHQETQYF
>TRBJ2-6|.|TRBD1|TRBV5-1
TGCGCCAGCAGCTTAGGTTCAGGGGGCGCTCCTGGGGCCAACGTCCTGACTTTC
CASSLGSGGAPGANVLTF
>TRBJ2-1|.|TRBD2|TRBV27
TGTGCCAGCAGTCGAGCGGGAGGGCCCTACAATGAGCAGTTCTTC
CASSRAGGPYNEQFF
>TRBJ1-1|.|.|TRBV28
TGTGCCACCAACGGAGACGGGAGGTTGAGGAACACTGAAGCTTTCTTT
CATNGDGRLRNTEAFF
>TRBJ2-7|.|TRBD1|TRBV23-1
TGCGCCAGCAGTCCCCCATTGGACAGGCAGTACTCCTACGAGCAGTACTTC
CASSPPLDRQYSYEQYF
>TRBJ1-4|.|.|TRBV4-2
TGTGCCAGCAGCCAAGATAACGGGCTAGGAGGGAAACTGTTTTTT
CASSQDNGLGGKLFF
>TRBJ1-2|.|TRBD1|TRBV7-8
TGTGCCAGCAGCTACGACAGGGGCTCCTATGGCTACACCTTC
CASSYDRGSYGYTF
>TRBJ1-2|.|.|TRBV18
TGTGCCAGCTCTGGAGGGGTTCCTGGCTACACCTTC
CASSGGVPGYTF
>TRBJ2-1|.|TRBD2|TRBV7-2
TGTGCCAGCAGCTTGCGACTAGCGGGAGGGCATAGTGAGCAGTTCTTC
CASSLRLAGGHSEQFF
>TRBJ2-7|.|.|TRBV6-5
TGTGCCAGCAATAGACTCGACTCGAACTACGAGCAGTACTTC
CASNRLDSNYEQYF
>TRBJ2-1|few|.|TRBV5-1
TGCGCCAGCAGCTCGGGACACTCCTACAATGAGCAGTTCTTC
CASSSGHSYNEQFF
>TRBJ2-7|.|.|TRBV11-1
TGTGCCAGCAGCTTATCAGTTCTCGCCCCCTACGAGCAGTACTTC
CASSLSVLAPYEQYF
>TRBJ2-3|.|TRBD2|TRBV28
TGTGCCAGCAGTTCCCTAGCGGGGGGGTGGCGGGATACGCAGTATTTT
CASSSLAGGWRDTQYF
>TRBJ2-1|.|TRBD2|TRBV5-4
TGTGCCAGCAGCGCCGGGACTAACAACAATGAGCAGTTCTTC
CASSAGTNNNEQFF
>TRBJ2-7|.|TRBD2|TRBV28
TGTGCCAGCAACACCCTAGCGGGAGTTCTCGAGCAGTACTTC
CASNTLAGVLEQYF
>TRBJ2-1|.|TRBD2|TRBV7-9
TGTGCCAGCAGCCCCCAGACTAGCGGGATAGGGAATGAGCAGTTCTTC
CASSPQTSGIGNEQFF
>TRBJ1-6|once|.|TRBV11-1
TGTGCCAGCAGCGGGGGGTGGTGGAATTCACCCCTCCACTTT
CASSGGWWNSPLHF
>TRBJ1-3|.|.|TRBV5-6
TGTGCCAGCAGCTTGTTAGGAGTCTCTGGAAACACCATATATTTT
CASSLLGVSGNTIYF
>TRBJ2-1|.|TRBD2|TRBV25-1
TGTGCCAGCAGGGCTAGCGGGCGTGGGGATGAGCAGTTCTTC
CASRASGRGDEQFF
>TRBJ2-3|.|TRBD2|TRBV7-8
TGTGCCAGCAGCTTAGTATCGGGGAGGGAGGGGCAGTATTTT
CASSLVSGREGQYF
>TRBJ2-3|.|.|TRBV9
TGTGCCAGCAGCGTAGTTTCTGGCACAGATACGCAGTATTTT
CASSVVSGTDTQYF
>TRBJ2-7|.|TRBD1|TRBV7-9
TGTGCCAGCAGCAACCGGACGGGACAGAGGACCTACGAGCAGTACTTC
CASSNRTGQRTYEQYF
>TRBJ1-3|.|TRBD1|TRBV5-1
TGCGCCAGCAGCTTGGATACAGGGGTAGGAAACACCATATATTTT
CASSLDTGVGNTIYF
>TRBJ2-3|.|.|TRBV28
TGTGCCAGTCGACCCAGGGGGGCAATAGCAGATACGCAGTATTTT
CASRPRGAIADTQYF
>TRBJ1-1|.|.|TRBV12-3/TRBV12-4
TGTGCCAGCAGTCTCGACAGACGGGCTGAAGCTTTCTTT
CASSLDRRAEAFF
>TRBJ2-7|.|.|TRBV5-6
TGTGCCAGCCTCGGTTACCGAGGCGAGCAGTACTTC
CASLGYRGEQYF
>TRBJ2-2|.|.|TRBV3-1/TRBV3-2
TGTGCCAGCAGCCACCGCCGGGTTGTGGGGCTGTTTTTT
CASSHRRVVGLFF
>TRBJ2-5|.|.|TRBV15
TGTGCCACCAGCAGAGATTTCGGGCAAGAGACCCAGTACTTC
CATSRDFGQETQYF
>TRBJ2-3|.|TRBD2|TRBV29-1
TGCAGCGTTGTGTTAGCGGGACACACAGATACGCAGTATTTT
CSVVLAGHTDTQYF
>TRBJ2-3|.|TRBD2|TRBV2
TGTGCCAGCATGTTCATAGCGGGAGCCGGCGCAGATACGCAGTATTTT
CASMFIAGAGADTQYF
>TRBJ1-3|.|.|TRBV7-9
TGTGCCAGCAGCTTCGGACAACACACTGGAAACACCATATATTTT
CASSFGQHTGNTIYF
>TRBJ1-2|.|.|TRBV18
TGTGCCAGCTCACCATCGAGACAGACCTATGGCTACACCTTC
CASSPSRQTYGYTF
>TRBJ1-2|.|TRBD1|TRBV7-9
TGTGCCAGCAGCCAAGACGGCAGGGGGGCCAACTATGGCTACACCTTC
CASSQDGRGANYGYTF
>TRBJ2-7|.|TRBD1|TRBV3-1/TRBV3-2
TGTGCCAGCAGTCCCCCCGGGACAGGGGGGGAGCAGTACTTC
CASSPPGTGGEQYF
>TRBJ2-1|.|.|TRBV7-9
TGTGCCAGCAGCTCCGTAGCGGCCCCCTACAATGAGCAGTTCTTC
CASSSVAAPYNEQFF